The clone carrying this T cell receptor (delta chain) turned up a few times. V was clipped by 2 bases and J by 8 bases, with 30 bases between them. This CDR3 has 19 amino acids. The germline V gene has CDR1 TSWWSYY and CDR2 QGS. This specimen belongs to a study of gamma-delta T cells after stem cell transplantation. TCRdb called clones from the RT-PCR reads again using CATT. The sample records roughly 1,400 delta-chain clones, about 1.9% being singletons. The genes are TRDV1 and TRDJ1, with D tentatively TRDD2 or TRDD3 (8 bases each). This clonotype was sampled from a human donor. It is not recorded whose cells these are; they may come from a transplant donor. The specimen sequenced was gamma-delta T cells. The CDR3 loop is CALGESVAFLRVLGVKLIF. In DNA form, the CDR3 reads TGTGCTCTTGGGGAATCCGTGGCCTTCCTAAGAGTACTGGGGGTCAAACTCATCTTT.